The 10 T cell receptor beta chains below were found in one sample sequenced in a study of Tregs in tolerant kidney transplant recipients. Sequencing used immunoSEQ multiplex PCR; TCRdb keeps in-frame clones, though not all of them. The data hold fewer than 55,000 clones, with about nine tenths observed a single time. Mixed chimerism was transient after nonmyeloablative marrow transplants from related graft donors. The specimen comprised CD8+ T cells from blood (PBMCs), sampled 12 months after the transplant. The receptors come from a human patient who received a combined kidney and bone marrow transplant. These T cells may partly come from the graft donor.

CDR3 sequence: CASSDGSGHGELFF. The CDR3, as DNA: TGTGCCAGCAGTGATGGCTCGGGACATGGGGAGCTGTTTTTT. The chain uses TRBV6-1 and TRBJ2-2; D possibly corresponds to TRBD1 (6 bases). The CDR3 consists of 14 residues. Trimming removed 3 bases from V and 8 bases from J, with 13 bases in between. Looked up from germline, CDR1 is MNHNS and CDR2 is SASEGT.

V and J are TRBV25-1 and TRBJ2-2, with 7 bases lining up with TRBD2. CDR3 length: 15 residues. J lost 7 bases, V lost 1 base, and 6 bases had no gene match. Germline loops: CDR1 MGHDK, CDR2 SYGVNS. Here the CDR3 DNA reads TGTGCCAGCAGTGAATCGCGGGAGCGAGGCGGGGAGCTGTTTTTT. Translated, it gives CASSESRERGGELFF. The full variable domain, rest sourced from reference TRBV25-1 and TRBJ2-2, is EADIYQTPRYLVIGTGKKITLECSQTMGHDKMYWYQQDPGMELHLIHYSYGVNSTEKGDLSSESTVSRIRTEHFPLTLESARPSHTSQYLCASSESRERGGELFFGEGSRLTVL.

Of note for this clone: The same CDR3 arises from other DNA sequences in this sample as well. This chain connects TRBV10-3 to TRBJ1-2; D may be TRBD1 (5 bases). CDR1 ENHRY and CDR2 SYGVKD come from the germline V gene. The V end lost 2 bases, the J end lost 4 bases, and 20 bases lay between the germline ends. The CDR3 is made up of 17 amino acids. CDR3 sequence reads: CAISEVGGAAEPYGYTF. The CDR3 DNA follows: TGTGCCATCAGTGAGGTGGGGGGAGCGGCAGAGCCCTATGGCTACACCTTC.

J is TRBJ2-5 and V is TRBV2; 11 bases align to TRBD2. CDR1 is SNHLY, CDR2 FYNNEI, per germline. The CDR3 has 14 amino acids. V lost 5 bases to trimming and J lost 2 bases; unmatched junction nucleotides: 1. CDR3 DNA: TGTGCCAGCAGTATAGCGGGGGGGCAAGAGACCCAGTACTTC. It specifies CASSIAGGQETQYF.

The chain employs TRBV5-1 and TRBJ1-3, with TRBD1 identical over 7 bases. CDR3 length equals 15 residues. Germline V gene sequence: CDR1 SGHRS, CDR2 YFSETQ. V lost 2 bases, J lost 2 bases, and 4 bases stayed unmatched. The CDR3 loop reads CASSFGQVAGNTIYF. CDR3 nucleotide sequence: TGCGCCAGCAGCTTCGGACAGGTAGCTGGAAACACCATATATTTT.

The chain joins TRBV1 to TRBJ2-1; TRBD2, the table's D call, lacks a check against the DNA. TRBV1 is assigned pseudogene status. The CDR3 length is 16 residues. The CDR3 sequence is CTRDLMGGTSYNEQFF. For the CDR3, the DNA is TGCACCAGGGACCTCATGGGAGGGACATCCTACAATGAGCAGTTCTTC.

This chain links TRBV4-2 with TRBJ2-7, with 14 positions matching TRBD2. The trim removed 3 bases at V and 3 bases at J, leaving 10 bases unmatched. The germline gives CDR1 LGHNA, CDR2 YNFKEQ. This CDR3 is built from 18 residues. The CDR3 spells CASSHSSGLAGGGYEQYF. Written as DNA, the CDR3 is TGTGCCAGCAGCCACAGCTCCGGACTAGCGGGGGGCGGCTACGAGCAGTACTTC.

This sequence joins TRBV4-3 and TRBJ2-7; TRBD1 agrees at 7 bases. The CDR3 consists of 15 residues. V gave up 3 bases and J gave up 2 bases; unmatched junction bases: 7. The V gene's germline CDR1 is LGHNA and CDR2 YSLEER. Here the CDR3 DNA reads TGCGCCAGCAGCCAGTCTGGGGGACAGACCTACGAGCAGTACTTC. Residues: CASSQSGGQTYEQYF.

CDR3 nucleotides: TGTGCCACCGTTGAAGCCGGTTACAATCAGCCCCAGCATTTT. This translates into CATVEAGYNQPQHF. The chain carries TRBV15 and TRBJ1-5; D uncertain. The CDR3 loop spans 14 amino acids. Trimming removed 8 bases from V and 3 bases from J, with 14 bases in between. Germline CDR1 and CDR2: LNHNV and YYDKDF (reference sequence).

The chain links TRBV9 to TRBJ2-3, with D possibly being TRBD1 (5 bases). This CDR3 spans 17 amino acids. Germline CDR1 SGDLS, CDR2 YYNGEE. V was pared by 0 bases and J by 6 bases, with 20 bases between. The chain's CDR3 is CASSVGAGKFGVDTQYF. The CDR3 coding sequence is TGTGCCAGCAGCGTAGGGGCAGGGAAGTTCGGTGTGGATACGCAGTATTTT.